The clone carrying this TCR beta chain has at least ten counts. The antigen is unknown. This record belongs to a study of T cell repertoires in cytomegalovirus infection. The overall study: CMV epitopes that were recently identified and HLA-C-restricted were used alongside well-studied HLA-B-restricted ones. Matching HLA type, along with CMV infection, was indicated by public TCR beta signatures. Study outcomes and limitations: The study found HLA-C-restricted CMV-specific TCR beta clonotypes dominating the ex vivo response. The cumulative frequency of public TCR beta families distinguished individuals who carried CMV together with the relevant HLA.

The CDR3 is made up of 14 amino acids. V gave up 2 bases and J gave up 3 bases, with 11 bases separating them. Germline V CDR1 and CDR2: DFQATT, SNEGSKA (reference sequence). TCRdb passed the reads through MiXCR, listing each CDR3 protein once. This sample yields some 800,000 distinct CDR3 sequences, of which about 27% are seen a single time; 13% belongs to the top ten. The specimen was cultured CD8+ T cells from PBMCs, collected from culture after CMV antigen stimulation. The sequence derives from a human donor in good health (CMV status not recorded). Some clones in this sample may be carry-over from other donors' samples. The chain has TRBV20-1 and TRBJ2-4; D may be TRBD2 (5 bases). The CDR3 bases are TGCAGTGCTAGACGGCGGGTCGGCAAAAACATTCAGTACTTC. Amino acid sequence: CSARRRVGKNIQYF.